A single sample gave rise to the 15 T cell receptor beta chains below, sequenced in a study of CD8+CD57+ T cells in acquired aplastic anemia. The patients chosen for sequencing had shown expansion of CD8+CD57+ cells (detected by flow cytometry). TCR beta VDJ and CDR3 profiling used genomic DNA as template. TCRdb reanalysed the reads using MiXCR and keeps one entry per CDR3 protein. The sample consists of 150,000 to 200,000 distinct CDR3 sequences, 40% to 60% of them appearing once. Sequenced material: sorted CD4+, CD8+, or CD8+CD57+ T cells (not recorded which) from PBMCs. The source is a human donor with aplastic anemia.

The genes are TRBV7-2 and TRBJ1-1, with D unresolved. CDR1 SGHTA and CDR2 FQGNSA come from the germline V gene. V was cut by 5 bases and J by 3 bases, with 13 bases left in between. This CDR3 spans 14 amino acids. The CDR3 bases are TGTGCCAGCAGCCGAGATCCGGGGTACACTGAAGCTTTCTTT. This encodes CASSRDPGYTEAFF.

This clonotype showed up many times. In nucleotides, the CDR3 is TGTGCCAGCAGCTTGGAAGGGTCTAGCGGGGAGTCTGGAGATACGCAGTATTTT. Encoded protein: CASSLEGSSGESGDTQYF. The chain employs TRBV5-4 and TRBJ2-3; 9 bases fit TRBD2. The CDR3 is made up of 18 amino acids. Germline CDR1 SGHNT, CDR2 YYREEE (reference sequence). Losses at the gene ends were 0 bases for V and 5 bases for J; bases not matched to a gene: 13.

This clonotype was observed a handful of times. The chain combines TRBV2 with TRBJ1-4, with D hard to call. In germline, CDR1 is SNHLY, CDR2 FYNNEI. V dropped 8 bases and J dropped 8 bases, with 12 bases sitting between them. The CDR3 sequence is 12 residues long. This CDR3 reads CASSSQREKLFF. CDR3 nucleotide sequence: TGTGCCAGCTCTTCACAGCGAGAAAAACTGTTTTTT.

The V and J genes are TRBV11-2 and TRBJ2-1, with D tentatively TRBD1 (6 bases). Per germline, CDR1 SGHAT and CDR2 FQNNGV. V was pared by 0 bases and J by 2 bases, with 8 bases between. The CDR3 has 15 amino acids. DNA for the CDR3: TGTGCCAGCAGCTTAGACAGGGGTACCTACAATGAGCAGTTCTTC. It codes for CASSLDRGTYNEQFF.

About this clonotype itself: A much bigger clone sits one base away, suggesting this may be a read error. The rearrangement links TRBV11-2 to TRBJ2-2, with D possibly TRBD2 on 6 matching bases. The CDR3 totals 16 residues. CDR1 SGHAT and CDR2 FQNNGV come from the germline V gene. Trimming cost V 5 bases and J 4 bases, with 17 bases left between them. CDR3 sequence: CASSPRDSTSTGELFF. The CDR3 nucleotides read TGTGCCAGCAGCCCCCGGGACTCCACGAGCACCGGGGAGCTGTTTTTT.

V is TRBV18 and J is TRBJ2-5, with D hard to call. V was shortened by 0 bases and J by 2 bases, with 7 bases between the two germline ends. Germline V CDR1 and CDR2: KGHSH, LQKENI. CDR3 length: 14 residues. CDR3 nucleotides: TGTGCCAGCTCACCACCGAAGGGACAAGAGACCCAGTACTTC. Its translation is CASSPPKGQETQYF.

On this clonotype itself: One end of the junction varies from germline; a read error may be responsible. The rearrangement joins TRBV24-1 to TRBJ1-1, with D possibly matching TRBD1 (5 bases). The germline V gene has CDR1 KGHDR and CDR2 SFDVKD. This CDR3 comprises 17 residues. CDR3 DNA: TGTGCCACCAGTGACGACGGCCTACAGGTTATGAACACTGAAGCTGTTTTT. It is translated as CATSDDGLQVMNTEAVF.

This clonotype was found many times. The V and J genes are TRBV6-5 and TRBJ1-1; 9 bases map to TRBD1. The V segment lost 4 bases and the J segment 5 bases; nucleotides outside the gene matches: 11. Germline CDR1 and CDR2: MNHEY and SVGAGI. The CDR3 has 16 residues. DNA for the CDR3: TGTGCCAGCAGTTTCGGTACAGGGGGCTCTGGGACTGAAGCTTTCTTT. Its translation is CASSFGTGGSGTEAFF.

This clonotype was seen more than once but under ten times. V and J are TRBV15 and TRBJ2-1; D gene ambiguous. This CDR3 is 15 amino acids long. V lost 0 bases and J 4 bases, leaving 10 bases between the germline ends. Germline assignment: CDR1 LNHNV and CDR2 YYDKDF (reference sequence). The CDR3 sequence is CATSRDPARYNEQFF. CDR3 nucleotide sequence: TGTGCCACCAGCAGAGATCCGGCCAGGTACAATGAGCAGTTCTTC.

This clonotype was seen at least ten times. The V call is TRBV27, the J call TRBJ1-2, with D perhaps matching TRBD1 (6 bases). V lost 2 bases and J 4 bases, leaving 8 bases between the germline ends. The length of the CDR3 is 13 residues. Germline-derived CDR1 and CDR2 are MNHEY and SMNVEV (reference sequence). In nucleotides, the CDR3 is TGTGCCAGCAGTTTAAGGGGGGCCTATGGCTACACCTTC. Its protein is CASSLRGAYGYTF.

The chain couples TRBV11-2 to TRBJ2-1; 7 nucleotides match TRBD2. V shed 5 bases, J shed 7 bases, and the junction held 8 bases outside the gene matches. CDR1 SGHAT and CDR2 FQNNGV come from the germline V gene. The CDR3 contains 14 residues. DNA for the CDR3: TGTGCCAGCAGCATACGACTAGCTGGGAATGAGCAGTTCTTC. Its translation is CASSIRLAGNEQFF.

In this sample, this clonotype turned up many times. The rearrangement joins TRBV24-1 to TRBJ2-2; no clear D. The CDR3 loop spans 13 amino acids. V was pared by 3 bases and J by 1 base, with 2 bases between. Germline-derived CDR1 and CDR2 are KGHDR and SFDVKD. CDR3 in DNA: TGTGCCACCAGTGATAAGAACACCGGGGAGCTGTTTTTT. Its protein is CATSDKNTGELFF.

This rearrangement joins TRBV30 to TRBJ1-1; TRBD1 is a possible D gene (6 bases). The V and J ends lost 0 bases and 1 base respectively, with 6 bases between them. Germline V gives CDR1 GTSNPN, CDR2 SVGIG (reference sequence). The CDR3 has 13 amino acids. The CDR3 coding sequence is TGTGCCTGGAGTGTACAGGGGAACACTGAAGCTTTCTTT. It is translated as CAWSVQGNTEAFF.

The chain links TRBV29-1 to TRBJ2-6; D is ambiguous. V gave up 4 bases and J gave up 9 bases, with 7 bases separating them. CDR1 SQVTM and CDR2 ANQGSEA come from the germline V gene. This CDR3 has 11 residues. Here the CDR3 reads CSVGPNNVLTF. In nucleotides, the CDR3 is TGCAGCGTTGGACCAAACAACGTCCTGACTTTC.

As for this clonotype: A much larger clone is a single base away; this may be a read error. The chain uses TRBV7-2 and TRBJ1-2; D call uncertain. V shed 2 bases and J shed 6 bases, with 13 bases lying between them. The CDR3 covers 14 residues. Germline lookup yields CDR1 SGHTA and CDR2 FQGNSA. The CDR3 sequence is CASSLTGSGHGYTF. The CDR3 bases are TGTGCCAGCAGCTTAACGGGGTCCGGGCATGGCTACACCTTC.